The 11 T cell receptor beta chains in this list originate from one sample, sequenced in a study of T-cell memory formation after mild COVID-19. TCRdb recomputed calls from the 5' RACE reads with MiXCR, one row per CDR3 protein. This sample yields 400,000 to 500,000 distinct CDR3 sequences, of which approximately 19% are seen a single time; about 22% belongs to the top ten. Sequencing was carried out using PBMCs or a T cell subset sorted from them (not recorded which). The receptors originated from a young man who had mild COVID-19 (a few samples of this study predate the infection). Cell type and time point are not known.

There are a few counts of this clonotype. The gene calls are TRBV27 and TRBJ2-2; 8 bases map to TRBD1. Germline loops: CDR1 MNHEY, CDR2 SMNVEV (reference sequence). This CDR3 is built from 15 residues. With 7 bases clipped from V and 1 base from J, the junction kept 5 bases outside the gene matches. Here the CDR3 DNA reads TGTGCCAGCAACAGGGGGACAGGGAACACCGGGGAGCTGTTTTTT. The encoded protein is CASNRGTGNTGELFF.

This sequence joins TRBV6-6 and TRBJ1-6, with 8 bases aligning to TRBD1. CDR1 and CDR2 (germline): MNHNY, SVGAGI (reference sequence). V shed 0 bases, J shed 7 bases, and the junction held 5 bases outside the gene matches. The CDR3 has 16 residues. The CDR3 sequence: CASSYSGQGLNSPLHF. CDR3 nucleotide sequence: TGTGCCAGCAGTTACTCCGGACAGGGCCTCAATTCACCCCTCCACTTT.

This clonotype was observed a few times. The gene calls are TRBV18 and TRBJ1-5; D is possibly TRBD1 (5 bases). CDR3 size: 14 residues. Trimming took 3 bases from V and 0 from J, leaving 6 bases between them. Germline V gives CDR1 KGHSH, CDR2 LQKENI. The CDR3 is CASSPTDSNQPQHF. DNA of the CDR3: TGTGCCAGCTCACCGACAGATAGCAATCAGCCCCAGCATTTT.

This clonotype occurred a few times. This sequence joins TRBV5-1 and TRBJ2-2; D gene unclear. Trimming stripped 4 bases from V and 1 base from J, with 11 bases between. The CDR3 spans 15 residues. Germline V gives CDR1 SGHRS, CDR2 YFSETQ. The CDR3 region is CASSPVTLNTGELFF. In DNA, the CDR3 is TGCGCCAGCAGCCCGGTCACCCTGAACACCGGGGAGCTGTTTTTT.

This clonotype was found many times. The chain has TRBV2 and TRBJ2-7; 11 bases are shared with TRBD1. The V gene end was trimmed by 7 bases and the J gene end by 4 bases; junction bases not matched to a gene: 6. Per germline, CDR1 SNHLY and CDR2 FYNNEI. The length of the CDR3 is 14 residues. DNA for the CDR3: TGTGCCAGCACTGGGACAGGGGGAAGGTACGAGCAGTACTTC. Residues: CASTGTGGRYEQYF.

This clonotype was recorded many times. This chain connects TRBV7-2 to TRBJ2-5; 8 bases agree with TRBD2. The CDR3 runs 14 residues. Germline V gene lookup returns CDR1 SGHTA and CDR2 FQGNSA. V dropped 1 base and J dropped 5; count of bases not matched to a gene: 3. The CDR3 reads CASSLGGGLETQYF. CDR3 sequence (DNA): TGTGCCAGCAGCTTAGGCGGGGGGCTCGAGACCCAGTACTTC.

This clonotype occurred many times. This sequence joins TRBV28 and TRBJ2-1; 10 positions agree with TRBD1. Germline CDR1 and CDR2: MDHEN and SYDVKM. The V segment lost 5 bases and the J segment 4 bases; nucleotides outside the gene matches: 8. This CDR3 comprises 16 residues. In DNA form, the CDR3 reads TGTGCCAGCAGTCCCTGGACAGGGGGAATGTACAATGAGCAGTTCTTC. It translates to CASSPWTGGMYNEQFF.

This clonotype has just a few counts. The rearrangement links TRBV7-2 to TRBJ2-1; unclear D gene. CDR3 length: 14 residues. V gave up 5 bases and J gave up 6 bases, with 14 bases separating them. Germline loops: CDR1 SGHTA, CDR2 FQGNSA. Here the CDR3 DNA reads TGTGCCAGCAGCCCGAGACTGGAAACCAATGAGCAGTTCTTC. This encodes CASSPRLETNEQFF.

This clonotype has more than one count but fewer than ten. The V gene is TRBV12-3 or TRBV12-4, the J gene TRBJ2-2, with D perhaps given as TRBD1 or TRBD2 (6 bases each). The CDR3 length is 15 residues. Trimming pared 6 bases from V and 4 bases from J, leaving 15 bases between. CDR3 region: CASSREFRGTGELFF. The CDR3, as DNA: TGTGCCAGCAGCCGGGAGTTCAGGGGCACCGGGGAGCTGTTTTTT.

V usage is TRBV6-1 and J usage is TRBJ2-7; 13 nucleotides line up with TRBD2. The CDR3 totals 15 residues. The germline gives CDR1 MNHNS, CDR2 SASEGT. The V and J ends lost 8 bases and 3 bases, in that order; junction bases with no gene match: 7. CDR3 residues: CASRRLAGGLYEQYF. The CDR3 DNA sequence: TGTGCCAGCCGCCGACTAGCGGGGGGACTCTACGAGCAGTACTTC.

This chain uses TRBV5-1 with TRBJ2-4; 9 bases match TRBD1. The CDR3 is made up of 15 amino acids. CDR1 is SGHRS, CDR2 YFSETQ, per germline. Trimming removed 4 bases from V and 5 bases from J; junction bases left unmatched: 7. CDR3 sequence reads: CASSVQGARENIQYF. DNA for the CDR3: TGCGCCAGCAGCGTACAGGGGGCAAGGGAAAACATTCAGTACTTC.